The present T cell receptor beta chain was sequenced within a study of Tregs in tolerant kidney transplant recipients. The nonmyeloablative bone marrow transplants came from related graft donors, with transient mixed chimerism. Study-wide points: Nucleotide sequences could not be compared across some patients' samples due to primer changes. Biological reproducibility was not directly addressed, but technical replication error appeared minimal.

Germline trimming cut 5 bases from V and 5 bases from J; bases unmatched to any gene: 4. The germline CDR1 and CDR2 sequences are SNHLY and FYNNEI. This CDR3 has 15 amino acids. In regard to this clone: What it binds is unknown.

The protocol was immunoSEQ multiplex PCR, while the TCRdb copy is restricted to in-frame clones and leaves out a portion. The repertoire holds some 47,000 clones, with approximately 89% as singletons. This material consisted of CD8+ T cells from blood (PBMCs), taken 12 months after the transplant. The chain is built from TRBV2 and TRBJ2-1, with 12 bases identical to TRBD2. The TCR sequence derives from a human patient who received a combined kidney and bone marrow transplant. Part of the T cell pool may stem from the graft donor. CDR3 sequence: CASSRTSGDHNEQFF. CDR3 in DNA: TGTGCCAGCAGTCGGACTAGCGGGGACCACAATGAGCAGTTCTTC.